This T cell receptor beta chain was recovered during a study of immune evolution from preneoplasia to lung adenocarcinoma. Looking at the study overall: HLA loss of heterozygosity: around 6.5% AIS, 15% MIA, over 25% ADC, none AAH.

Two lung cancer pathologists independently confirmed each histologic diagnosis. Produced via immunoSEQ multiplex PCR; TCRdb's table is partial and in-frame only. The repertoire holds several thousand clones, with roughly four fifths as singletons. Trimming at V came to 5 bases and at J to 5 bases, leaving 7 bases not matched to a gene. The CDR3 has 14 residues. Germline CDR1 SEHNR, CDR2 FQNEAQ (reference sequence). The chain carries TRBV7-9 and TRBJ2-7; TRBD1 matches at 9 bases. Sequences were obtained from FFPE lung adenocarcinoma in situ tissue. The clonotype was recovered from a person aged 65-85 years with lung adenocarcinoma. CDR3 amino acids: CASSRDRVKDEQYF. The CDR3 DNA sequence: TGTGCCAGCAGCCGGGACAGGGTAAAAGACGAGCAGTACTTC.